Below, 3 T cell receptor beta chains from the same sample are listed, as sequenced in a study of cytomegalovirus exposure and HLA in healthy donors. Primers for the PCR totalled 60 Vbeta and 13 Jbeta. The table came from immunoSEQ multiplex PCR; TCRdb's copy has only in-frame clones and leaves some out. The repertoire has about 98,000 clones, 55% to 80% of them found once; the top ten carry around 4.8%. The source material was PBMCs. The receptors were sampled from a human donor in good health.

Of note for this clone: This sample includes further DNA sequences coding for the same CDR3. The V and J genes are TRBV5-1 and TRBJ2-3; 10 bases fit TRBD2. Germline loops: CDR1 SGHRS, CDR2 YFSETQ. V trimming: 0 bases; J trimming: 1 base; junction bases outside the gene matches: 2. The CDR3 has 16 amino acids. CDR3: CASSLGLAGGTDTQYF. In DNA, the CDR3 is TGCGCCAGCAGCTTGGGCCTAGCGGGAGGCACAGATACGCAGTATTTT.

V usage is TRBV4-1 and J usage is TRBJ1-1, with D uncertain. This CDR3 has 14 residues. Trimming cost V 0 bases and J 6 bases, with 11 bases left between them. Germline CDR1 is MGHRA and CDR2 is YSYEKL. The CDR3 DNA follows: TGCGCCAGCAGCCAAGATCTCAAGAGGTCTGAAGCTTTCTTT. It translates to CASSQDLKRSEAFF.

This rearrangement joins TRBV7-9 to TRBJ2-1; D is possibly TRBD2 (5 bases). V lost 4 bases, J lost 9 bases, and 25 bases lay in between. The length of the CDR3 is 17 residues. CDR1 and CDR2 (germline): SEHNR, FQNEAQ (reference sequence). CDR3 protein: CASSSSMWGPLGSEQFF. CDR3 sequence (DNA): TGTGCCAGCAGCTCGTCGATGTGGGGTCCCCTTGGGAGTGAGCAGTTCTTC.